The 30 T cell receptor beta chains in this list originate from one sample, sequenced in a study of shared clonotypes between healthy human individuals. The protocol was immunoSEQ multiplex PCR, while the TCRdb copy is restricted to in-frame clones and leaves out a portion. The table has 75,000 to 100,000 clones, around half seen once; the top ten hold roughly 15%. Sequencing used PBMCs. Receptor source: a middle-aged woman in good health. Some clones in this sample may be carry-over from other donors' samples.

The CDR3 nucleotides are TGCGCCAGCAGACTCCGTACAGATTACACAACTAATGAAAAACTGTTTTTT. This codes for CASRLRTDYTTNEKLFF. The rearrangement links TRBV5-1 to TRBJ1-4; D is uncertain. The CDR3 is 17 amino acids. V gave up 5 bases and J gave up 0 bases, with 17 bases separating them. CDR1 and CDR2 (germline): SGHRS, YFSETQ.

This clone was detected many times. The chain recombines TRBV6-1 with TRBJ2-7; TRBD2 might be the D (6 bases). Trimming removed 6 bases at V and 3 bases at J, with 12 bases between. The CDR3 runs to 13 residues. CDR1 MNHNS and CDR2 SASEGT come from the germline V gene. Here the CDR3 reads CASSLVGGYEQYF. In DNA form, the CDR3 reads TGTGCCAGCAGCCTTGTGGGGGGCTACGAGCAGTACTTC.

This clone was detected a few times. The chain combines TRBV11-2 with TRBJ1-1, with 7 bases fitting TRBD1. The CDR3 runs to 13 residues. V lost 7 bases to trimming and J lost 5 bases; unmatched junction nucleotides: 7. Germline V gene data show CDR1 as SGHAT and CDR2 as FQNNGV. DNA for the CDR3: TGTGCCAGCACCCCTCCCAGGGGGACTGAAGCTTTCTTT. Translating it yields CASTPPRGTEAFF.

As to this clone: Being one base from a much bigger clone, this may be a read error. The gene calls are TRBV7-3 and TRBJ2-1; tentatively, D is TRBD2 (6 bases). The CDR3 consists of 14 residues. Germline lookup yields CDR1 SGHTA and CDR2 FQGTGA. CDR3 sequence (DNA): TGTGCCAGCAGCCCGACGCTAGCGTTTGATGAGCGGTTCTTC. Its translation: CASSPTLAFDERFF.

This clone came up many times. Other DNA sequences in this specimen translate into the identical CDR3. The gene calls are TRBV30 and TRBJ2-5; 9 nucleotides agree with TRBD2. The CDR3 has 13 amino acids. After removal of 5 bases from V and 6 bases from J, the junction contained 7 bases not matched to a gene. The germline gives CDR1 GTSNPN, CDR2 SVGIG (reference sequence). The CDR3 bases are TGTGCCTGGCGCCTGGCGGGGGGGCAGACCCAGTACTTC. It specifies CAWRLAGGQTQYF.

Concerning this clone: A far larger clone is a single base away, which makes a read error likely. Other DNA sequences in this sample translate to the same CDR3. The J gene is TRBJ2-5, the V gene TRBV2; D is undetermined. Trimming stripped 6 bases from V and 9 bases from J, with 20 bases between. There are 14 residues in the CDR3. In germline, CDR1 is SNHLY, CDR2 FYNNEI. CDR3 protein: CASRGSSAGFSQYF. The CDR3 DNA is TGTGCCAGCAGGGGGTCCAGCGCTGGATTTTCCCAGTACTTC.

This rearrangement joins TRBV28 to TRBJ1-4; D is uncertain. V lost 5 bases and J 0 bases, leaving 10 bases between the germline ends. Germline CDR1 is MDHEN and CDR2 is SYDVKM. The CDR3 runs 15 residues. CDR3 in DNA: TGTGCCAGCAGTGATACGGGAGCAACTAATGAAAAACTGTTTTTT. Encoded protein: CASSDTGATNEKLFF.

With regard to this clone: A much bigger clone sits one base away, suggesting this may be a read error. V gene TRBV25-1 combines with J gene TRBJ2-7; weak D call: TRBD2 (5 bases). The V gene's germline CDR1 is MGHDK and CDR2 SYGVNS. The CDR3 runs to 13 residues. The V and J ends lost 1 base and 3 bases respectively, with 7 bases between them. The chain's CDR3 is CASSEWTGYEQYF. The DNA of the CDR3 is TGTGCCAGCAGTGAATGGACTGGCTACGAGCAGTACTTC.

V is TRBV6-1 and J is TRBJ1-1, with D perhaps TRBD1 (6 bases). V lost 0 bases to trimming and J lost 5 bases, with 7 bases between them. CDR1 is MNHNS, CDR2 SASEGT, per germline. This CDR3 spans 13 amino acids. The DNA for the CDR3 is TGTGCCAGCAGTGAAGCGAGGGGGACTGAAGCTTTCTTT. Residues: CASSEARGTEAFF.

The gene calls are TRBV4-2 and TRBJ1-1, with TRBD1 matching 7 bases. The V segment lost 5 bases and the J segment 7 bases; nucleotides outside the gene matches: 7. This CDR3 comprises 13 residues. Germline-derived CDR1 and CDR2 are LGHNA and YNFKEQ. CDR3 in DNA: TGTGCCAGCAGCTTGGATTGGGACAGTGAAGCTTTCTTT. It yields the protein CASSLDWDSEAFF.

A word on this clone: One base away lies a much larger clone, so this may be a sequencing read error. This sample includes further DNA sequences coding for the same CDR3. The chain combines TRBV15 with TRBJ1-1; D not resolved. This CDR3 comprises 12 residues. Trimming removed 3 bases from V and 3 bases from J, with 5 bases in between. Germline V gene data show CDR1 as LNHNV and CDR2 as YYDKDF (reference sequence). This CDR3 is CATSRGYTEAFF. CDR3 in DNA: TGTGCCACCAGCAGGGGGTACACTGAAGCTTTCTTT.

This clone was seen many times. The gene calls are TRBV5-6 and TRBJ2-3; 14 positions agree with TRBD2. Germline CDR1 and CDR2: SGHDT and YYEEEE. V trimming: 3 bases; J trimming: 2 bases; junction bases outside the gene matches: 5. The CDR3 spans 17 residues. CDR3 nucleotides: TGTGCCAGCAGCTGGCGACTAGCGGGAGGGCTCACAGATACGCAGTATTTT. This translates into CASSWRLAGGLTDTQYF.

In its sample, this clone was seen many times. V is TRBV28 and J is TRBJ1-1; D uncertain. Trimming took 5 bases from V and 2 from J, leaving 12 bases between them. The CDR3 length is 14 residues. CDR1 MDHEN and CDR2 SYDVKM come from the germline V gene. Here the CDR3 DNA reads TGTGCCAGCAGTAAGGATTTGTATAACACTGAAGCTTTCTTT. As protein: CASSKDLYNTEAFF. Based on the CDR3 plus reference TRBV28 and TRBJ1-1, the full variable domain is DVKVTQSSRYLVKRTGEKVFLECVQDMDHENMFWYRQDPGLGLRLIYFSYDVKMKEKGDIPEGYSVSREKKERFSLILESASTNQTSMYLCASSKDLYNTEAFFGQGTRLTVV.

This clone was observed a handful of times. J is TRBJ2-1 and V is TRBV5-1; unclear D gene. V was clipped by 0 bases and J by 4 bases, with 11 bases between them. This CDR3 comprises 15 residues. The germline V gene has CDR1 SGHRS and CDR2 YFSETQ. The CDR3 sequence: CASSLGRVAYNEQFF. CDR3 nucleotide sequence: TGCGCCAGCAGCTTGGGGAGAGTTGCATACAATGAGCAGTTCTTC.

This rearrangement joins TRBV28 to TRBJ2-7; D perhaps matches TRBD1 (6 bases). The CDR3 consists of 15 residues. The V end lost 8 bases, the J end lost 4 bases, and 21 bases lay between the germline ends. CDR1 and CDR2 (germline): MDHEN, SYDVKM. Here the CDR3 reads CASGPAGEGGYEQYF. The CDR3 nucleotides are TGTGCCAGCGGGCCCGCAGGGGAAGGTGGGTACGAGCAGTACTTC.

This clone was found a few times. The CDR3 bases are TGTGCCTGGAGTCGCGGACAGGGGATCACCGGGGAGCTGTTTTTT. It codes for CAWSRGQGITGELFF. The rearrangement links TRBV30 to TRBJ2-2; the match to TRBD1 covers 9 bases. Germline V CDR1 and CDR2: GTSNPN, SVGIG (reference sequence). V gave up 2 bases and J gave up 4 bases; unmatched junction bases: 5. This CDR3 region has 15 residues.

The V call is TRBV5-4, the J call TRBJ2-1; D not certain. Germline V gives CDR1 SGHNT, CDR2 YYREEE (reference sequence). V lost 0 bases and J lost 7, with 17 bases in between. The CDR3 length is 16 residues. Written as DNA, the CDR3 is TGTGCCAGCAGCTTGGATCCCGGACCCCAGGTGAATGAGCAGTTCTTC. Encoded protein: CASSLDPGPQVNEQFF.

CDR3 DNA: TGTGCCAGCAGTTATAACCCCTGGCAGGCCGAAAGCTCTAATGAAAAACTGTTTTTT. Translated, it gives CASSYNPWQAESSNEKLFF. The chain employs TRBV28 and TRBJ1-4; D ambiguous. Trimming pared 4 bases from V and 3 bases from J, leaving 24 bases between. The CDR3 is 19 amino acids. Germline CDR1 is MDHEN and CDR2 is SYDVKM.

This CDR3 reads CASSSQGAGAEAFF. The DNA of the CDR3 is TGCGCCAGCAGCTCACAGGGGGCAGGGGCTGAAGCTTTCTTT. This chain connects TRBV5-1 to TRBJ1-1, with TRBD1 matching 9 bases. Germline assignment: CDR1 SGHRS and CDR2 YFSETQ. Unmatched junction bases numbered 6, after V lost 3 bases and J lost 6 bases. This CDR3 has 14 amino acids.

The chain couples TRBV19 to TRBJ1-3; 10 bases agree with TRBD1. Trimming took 8 bases from V and 2 from J; bases not matched to a gene: 12. Looked up from germline, CDR1 is LNHDA and CDR2 is SQIVND (reference sequence). The CDR3 covers 17 residues. In DNA form, the CDR3 reads TGTGCCAGTCGTAGAGAGCGACAGGGGGCCGCTGGAAACACCATATATTTT. Translation: CASRRERQGAAGNTIYF. Full variable domain (outside the CDR3, taken from reference TRBV19 and TRBJ1-3): DGGITQSPKYLFRKEGQNVTLSCEQNLNHDAMYWYRQDPGQGLRLIYYSQIVNDFQKGDIAEGYSVSREKKESFPLTVTSAQKNPTAFYLCASRRERQGAAGNTIYFGEGSWLTVV.

This chain links TRBV30 with TRBJ1-4; D call uncertain. Looked up from germline, CDR1 is GTSNPN and CDR2 is SVGIG (reference sequence). Trimming took 4 bases from V and 8 from J, leaving 14 bases between them. This CDR3 spans 13 amino acids. Here the CDR3 reads CAWMGPEREKLFF. In DNA form, the CDR3 reads TGTGCCTGGATGGGCCCGGAAAGGGAAAAACTGTTTTTT.

The sample holds a few counts of this clone. A much more abundant neighbour one base away suggests this may be a read error. V gene TRBV25-1 combines with J gene TRBJ2-7; no clear D. CDR1 MGHDK and CDR2 SYGVNS come from the germline V gene. Deletions cut 0 bases from V and 6 bases from J, with 6 bases between. The CDR3 runs to 12 residues. CDR3 DNA sequence: TGTGCCAGCAGTGAATATAGATGCGAGCAGTACTTC. Amino acids: CASSEYRCEQYF.

Worth noting for this clone: It is likely a read error, because the conserved phenylalanine at the end of the CDR3 is missing. V gene TRBV25-1 combines with J gene TRBJ1-2; possible D gene TRBD1, 5 bases. CDR3 size: 15 residues. Germline assignment: CDR1 MGHDK and CDR2 SYGVNS. Trimming removed 1 base at V and 6 bases at J, with 15 bases between. The CDR3 reads CASSELARVGDGYTS. The CDR3 DNA reads TGTGCCAGCAGTGAATTAGCCAGGGTGGGTGATGGCTACACCTCC.

In its sample, this clone was seen a few times. The V call is TRBV6-6, the J call TRBJ2-1; 8 bases line up with TRBD2. V gave up 4 bases and J gave up 7 bases; unmatched junction bases: 12. There are 16 residues in the CDR3. Germline loops: CDR1 MNHNY, CDR2 SVGAGI (reference sequence). In nucleotides, the CDR3 is TGTGCCAGCAGTTCCCCTCGCAGCGGGAGACTGAATGAGCAGTTCTTC. Amino acids: CASSSPRSGRLNEQFF.

Regarding this clone: A much larger clone differs from this one at a single base, so this may be a read error. This specimen includes other DNA sequences encoding the same CDR3. This chain connects TRBV25-1 to TRBJ2-1; 12 positions agree with TRBD2. With 6 bases clipped from V and 10 bases from J, the junction kept 10 bases outside the gene matches. CDR1 is MGHDK, CDR2 SYGVNS, per germline. This CDR3 has 15 amino acids. The CDR3 nucleotides are TGTGCCAGCAGAACGACTAGCGGGAGTACGGACGAGCAGTTCTTC. Translation: CASRTTSGSTDEQFF.

This clone was counted a few times. This chain connects TRBV25-1 to TRBJ2-5; 9 nucleotides align to TRBD1. The end of the DNA is better explained by TRBJ2-7, so the J call may be wrong. Germline V gives CDR1 MGHDK, CDR2 SYGVNS. CDR3 size: 15 residues. Written as DNA, the CDR3 is TGTGCCAGCAGTGACTCTGGGGGACAGGGATACGAGCAGTACTTC. Residues: CASSDSGGQGYEQYF.

The CDR3 DNA reads TGTGCCAGCAGCTTTGGAGCGGGAGGTAACAATGAGCAGTTCTTC. Translating it yields CASSFGAGGNNEQFF. The chain links TRBV7-9 to TRBJ2-1; 9 bases map to TRBD2. The CDR3 loop spans 15 amino acids. V dropped 3 bases and J dropped 5; count of bases not matched to a gene: 5. Germline CDR1 and CDR2: SEHNR and FQNEAQ (reference sequence).

In its sample, this clone was seen a few times. The chain employs TRBV7-9 and TRBJ2-1; the D is unclear. Germline V lookup: CDR1 SEHNR, CDR2 FQNEAQ (reference sequence). V was clipped by 2 bases and J by 8 bases, with 13 bases between them. CDR3 length equals 14 residues. CDR3 in DNA: TGTGCCAGCAGCTTAAGCTTAGGGCAACATGAGCAGTTCTTC. It encodes CASSLSLGQHEQFF. The full variable domain, completed using reference TRBV7-9 and TRBJ2-1, is DTGVSQNPRHKITKRGQNVTFRCDPISEHNRLYWYRQTLGQGPEFLTYFQNEAQLEKSRLLSDRFSAERPKGSFSTLEIQRTEQGDSAMYLCASSLSLGQHEQFFGPGTRLTVL.

The sample holds many counts of this clone. The chain carries TRBV30 and TRBJ1-1; D is unresolved. V lost 2 bases, J lost 5 bases, and 6 bases lay in between. This CDR3 region has 11 residues. Germline-derived CDR1 and CDR2 are GTSNPN and SVGIG (reference sequence). The CDR3 DNA reads TGTGCCTGGAGTTTTGGTACTGAAGCTTTCTTT. Residues: CAWSFGTEAFF.

This clone was counted only a few times. The V and J genes are TRBV30 and TRBJ1-5, with D uncertain. Germline CDR1 is GTSNPN and CDR2 is SVGIG (reference sequence). The CDR3 has 13 residues. V was trimmed by 1 base and J by 5 bases, leaving 9 bases between them. The CDR3 DNA reads TGTGCCTGGAGTGAAGGGCCGGATCAGCCCCAGCATTTT. Protein sequence: CAWSEGPDQPQHF.